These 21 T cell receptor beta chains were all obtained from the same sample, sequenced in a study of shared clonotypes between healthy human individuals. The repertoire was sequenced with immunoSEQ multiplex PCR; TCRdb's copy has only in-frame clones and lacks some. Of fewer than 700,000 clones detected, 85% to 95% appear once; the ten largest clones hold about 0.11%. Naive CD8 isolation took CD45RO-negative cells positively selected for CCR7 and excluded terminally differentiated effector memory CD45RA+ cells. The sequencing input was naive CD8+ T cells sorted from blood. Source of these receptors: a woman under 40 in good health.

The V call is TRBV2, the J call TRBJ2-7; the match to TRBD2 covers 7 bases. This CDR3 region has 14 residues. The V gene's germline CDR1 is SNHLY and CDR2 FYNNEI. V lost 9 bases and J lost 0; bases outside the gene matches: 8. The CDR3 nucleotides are TGTGCCAGAGGAAGGGAGCGGGACTCCTACGAGCAGTACTTC. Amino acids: CARGRERDSYEQYF.

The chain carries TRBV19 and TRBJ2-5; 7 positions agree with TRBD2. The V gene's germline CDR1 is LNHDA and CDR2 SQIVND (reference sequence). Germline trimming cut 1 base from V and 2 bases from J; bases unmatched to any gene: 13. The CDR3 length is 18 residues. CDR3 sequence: CASSIVFGGVIAQETQYF. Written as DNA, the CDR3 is TGTGCCAGTAGTATAGTTTTTGGGGGGGTAATAGCTCAAGAGACCCAGTACTTC.

CDR3 region: CASSFSSGGNEQFF. The CDR3 DNA reads as TGTGCCAGCAGTTTCTCTAGCGGGGGGAATGAGCAGTTCTTC. The chain joins TRBV27 to TRBJ2-1, with TRBD2 matching 11 bases. Trimming removed 3 bases from V and 7 bases from J; junction bases left unmatched: 2. The CDR3 contains 14 residues. CDR1 and CDR2 from the germline V gene are MNHEY and SMNVEV (reference sequence).

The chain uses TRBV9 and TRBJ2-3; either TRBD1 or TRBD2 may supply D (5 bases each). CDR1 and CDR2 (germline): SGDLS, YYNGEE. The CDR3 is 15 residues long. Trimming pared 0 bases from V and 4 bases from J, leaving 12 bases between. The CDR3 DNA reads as TGTGCCAGCAGCGTAGAAGGGGACCCCCCAGATACGCAGTATTTT. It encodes CASSVEGDPPDTQYF. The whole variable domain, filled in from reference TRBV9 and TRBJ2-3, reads DSGVTQTPKHLITATGQRVTLRCSPRSGDLSVYWYQQSLDQGLQFLIQYYNGEERAKGNILERFSAQQFPDLHSELNLSSLELGDSALYFCASSVEGDPPDTQYFGPGTRLTVL.

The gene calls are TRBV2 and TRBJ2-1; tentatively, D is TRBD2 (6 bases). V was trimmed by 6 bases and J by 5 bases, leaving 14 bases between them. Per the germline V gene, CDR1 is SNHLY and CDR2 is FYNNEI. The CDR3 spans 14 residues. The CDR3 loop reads CASRRTTSNNEQFF. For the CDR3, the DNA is TGTGCCAGCAGGAGGACTACCTCTAACAATGAGCAGTTCTTC.

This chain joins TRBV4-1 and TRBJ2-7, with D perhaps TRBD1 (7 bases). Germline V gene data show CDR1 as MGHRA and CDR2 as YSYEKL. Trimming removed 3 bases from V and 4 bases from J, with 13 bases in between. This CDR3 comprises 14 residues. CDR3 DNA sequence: TGCGCCAGCAGCCAGGCGGGGACAGTGTACGAGCAGTACTTC. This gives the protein CASSQAGTVYEQYF.

CDR3 protein: CAWSVMLGVEAFF. CDR3 nucleotides: TGTGCCTGGAGTGTAATGCTAGGGGTTGAAGCTTTCTTT. The rearrangement uses TRBV30 and TRBJ1-1, with D maybe TRBD1 (5 bases). The germline V and J ends were trimmed by 0 bases and 7 bases, with 12 bases remaining between them. The CDR3 runs 13 residues. Germline V gene lookup returns CDR1 GTSNPN and CDR2 SVGIG (reference sequence).

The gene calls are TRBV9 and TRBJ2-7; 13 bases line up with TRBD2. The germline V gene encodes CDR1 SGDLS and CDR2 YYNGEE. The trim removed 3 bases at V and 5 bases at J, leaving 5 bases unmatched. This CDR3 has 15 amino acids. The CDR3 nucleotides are TGTGCCAGCAGCGACACTAGCGGGAGGGGCAACGAGCAGTACTTC. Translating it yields CASSDTSGRGNEQYF.

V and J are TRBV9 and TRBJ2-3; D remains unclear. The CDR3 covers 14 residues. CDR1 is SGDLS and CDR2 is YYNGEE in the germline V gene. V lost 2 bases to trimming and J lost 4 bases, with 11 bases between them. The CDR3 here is CASSVNRLADTQYF. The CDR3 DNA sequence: TGTGCCAGCAGCGTTAACAGACTGGCAGATACGCAGTATTTT.

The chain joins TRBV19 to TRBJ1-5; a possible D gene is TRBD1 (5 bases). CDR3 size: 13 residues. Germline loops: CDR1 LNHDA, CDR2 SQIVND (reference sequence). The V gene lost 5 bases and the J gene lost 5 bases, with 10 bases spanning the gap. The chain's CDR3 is CASSGGIDQPQHF. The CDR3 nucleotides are TGTGCCAGTAGTGGGGGAATAGATCAGCCCCAGCATTTT.

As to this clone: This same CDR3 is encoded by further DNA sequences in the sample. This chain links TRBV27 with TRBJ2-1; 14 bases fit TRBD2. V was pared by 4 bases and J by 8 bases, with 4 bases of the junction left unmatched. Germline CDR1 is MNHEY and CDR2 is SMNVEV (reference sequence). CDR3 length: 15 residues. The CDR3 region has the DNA TGTGCCAGCAGTTCCGGGACTAGCGGGAGAGATGAGCAGTTCTTC. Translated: CASSSGTSGRDEQFF.

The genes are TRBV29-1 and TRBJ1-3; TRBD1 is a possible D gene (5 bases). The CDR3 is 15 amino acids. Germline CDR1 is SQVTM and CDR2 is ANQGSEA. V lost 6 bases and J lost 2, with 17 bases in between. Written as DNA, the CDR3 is TGCAGCGTGGATCTAGGACAAGGAACTGGAAACACCATATATTTT. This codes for CSVDLGQGTGNTIYF. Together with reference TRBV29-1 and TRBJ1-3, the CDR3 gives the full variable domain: SAVISQKPSRDICQRGTSLTIQCQVDSQVTMMFWYRQQPGQSLTLIATANQGSEATYESGFVIDKFPISRPNLTFSTLTVSNMSPEDSSIYLCSVDLGQGTGNTIYFGEGSWLTVV.

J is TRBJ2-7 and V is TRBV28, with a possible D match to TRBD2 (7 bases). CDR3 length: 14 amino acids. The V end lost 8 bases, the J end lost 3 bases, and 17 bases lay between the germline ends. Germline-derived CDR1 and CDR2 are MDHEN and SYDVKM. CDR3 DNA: TGTGCCAGCCTTAACCGGGGGGCGGACTACGAGCAGTACTTC. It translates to CASLNRGADYEQYF.

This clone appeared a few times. Written as DNA, the CDR3 is TGCAGCGTCGATTCGGACGGGAACACTGAAGCTTTCTTT. This gives the protein CSVDSDGNTEAFF. The chain couples TRBV29-1 to TRBJ1-1; D is uncertain. This CDR3 is 13 amino acids long. V lost 6 bases and J 1 base, leaving 12 bases between the germline ends. CDR1 SQVTM and CDR2 ANQGSEA come from the germline V gene.

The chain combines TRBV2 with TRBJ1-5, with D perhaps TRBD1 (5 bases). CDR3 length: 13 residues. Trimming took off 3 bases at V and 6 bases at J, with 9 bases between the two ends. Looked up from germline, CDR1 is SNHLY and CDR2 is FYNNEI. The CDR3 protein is CASSDGGSQPQHF. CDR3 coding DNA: TGTGCCAGCAGTGACGGGGGGAGTCAGCCCCAGCATTTT.

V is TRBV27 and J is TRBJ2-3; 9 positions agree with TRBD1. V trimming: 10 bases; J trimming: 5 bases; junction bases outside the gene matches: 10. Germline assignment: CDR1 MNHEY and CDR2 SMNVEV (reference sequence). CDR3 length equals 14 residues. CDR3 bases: TGTGCCACCTCGGACAGGGGTATTAGAGATACGCAGTATTTT. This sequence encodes CATSDRGIRDTQYF.

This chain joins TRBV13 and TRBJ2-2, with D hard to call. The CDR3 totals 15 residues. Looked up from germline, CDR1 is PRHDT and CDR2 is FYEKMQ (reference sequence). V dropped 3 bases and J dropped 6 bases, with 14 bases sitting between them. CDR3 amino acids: CASSFRPNSAGELFF. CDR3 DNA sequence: TGTGCCAGCAGCTTCAGACCGAATTCCGCCGGGGAGCTGTTTTTT.

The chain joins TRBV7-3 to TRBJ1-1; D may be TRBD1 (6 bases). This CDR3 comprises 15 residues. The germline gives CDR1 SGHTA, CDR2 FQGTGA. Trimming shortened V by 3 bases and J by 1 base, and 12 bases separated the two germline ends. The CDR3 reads CASSLTGVGNTEAFF. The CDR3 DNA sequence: TGTGCCAGCAGCTTGACAGGCGTAGGGAACACTGAAGCTTTCTTT.

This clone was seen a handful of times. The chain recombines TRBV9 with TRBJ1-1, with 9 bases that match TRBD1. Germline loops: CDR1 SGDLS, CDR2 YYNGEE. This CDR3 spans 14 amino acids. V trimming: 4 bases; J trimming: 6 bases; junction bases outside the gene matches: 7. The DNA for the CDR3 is TGTGCCAGCAGCTCGACAGGGGGGACAGCTGAAGCTTTCTTT. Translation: CASSSTGGTAEAFF.

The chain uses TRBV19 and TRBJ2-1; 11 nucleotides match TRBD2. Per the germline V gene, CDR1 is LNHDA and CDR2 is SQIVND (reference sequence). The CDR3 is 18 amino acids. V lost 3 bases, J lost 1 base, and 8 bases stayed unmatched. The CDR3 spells CASSITLAGGRSYNEQFF. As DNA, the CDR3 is TGTGCCAGTAGTATCACCCTAGCGGGAGGTCGGTCCTACAATGAGCAGTTCTTC.

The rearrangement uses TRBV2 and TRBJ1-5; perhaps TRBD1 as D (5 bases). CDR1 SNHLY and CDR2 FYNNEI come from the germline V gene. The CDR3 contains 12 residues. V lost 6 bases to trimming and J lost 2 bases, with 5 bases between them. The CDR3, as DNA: TGTGCCAGCAGGGGGGGCAATCAGCCCCAGCATTTT. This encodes CASRGGNQPQHF.